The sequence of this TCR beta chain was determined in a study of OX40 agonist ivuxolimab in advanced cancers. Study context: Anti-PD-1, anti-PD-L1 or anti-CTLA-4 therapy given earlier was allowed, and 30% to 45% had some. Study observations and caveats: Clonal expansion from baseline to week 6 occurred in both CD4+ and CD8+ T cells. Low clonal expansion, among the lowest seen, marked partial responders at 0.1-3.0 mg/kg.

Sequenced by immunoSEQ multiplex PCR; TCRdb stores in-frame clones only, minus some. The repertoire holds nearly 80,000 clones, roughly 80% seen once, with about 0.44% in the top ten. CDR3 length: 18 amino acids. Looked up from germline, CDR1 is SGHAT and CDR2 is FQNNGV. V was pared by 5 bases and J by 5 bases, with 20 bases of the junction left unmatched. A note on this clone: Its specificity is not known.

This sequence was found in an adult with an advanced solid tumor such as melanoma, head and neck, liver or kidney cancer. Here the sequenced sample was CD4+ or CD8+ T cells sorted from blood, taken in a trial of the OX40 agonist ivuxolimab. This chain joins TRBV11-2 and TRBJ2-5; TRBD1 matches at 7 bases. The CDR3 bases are TGTGCCAGCAGCCCCACGGTAATGGGGACAGCACCCAGGGAGACCCAGTACTTC. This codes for CASSPTVMGTAPRETQYF.